This T cell receptor beta chain was profiled in a study of blood T cell repertoires in COVID-19 (dated by TCRdb to about 2020). Notes on the research overall: The collaborator samples originated in the United States, Italy and Spain and spanned the acute and convalescent phases of COVID-19. The prospective study material was composed of cDNA or gDNA derived from T cells, B-cell-depleted T cells, or PBMCs. The sample metadata nearly always contained a de-identified subject ID, COVID-19 status, age in years and sex. Where HLA class I and class II types were available, the types were taken from metadata supplied by the sample provider, not from assay-based typing. Samples came from the ongoing ImmuneRACE study (first 160 participants) plus 1,254 subjects from 6 global collaborators. The dataset comprised deeply sampled blood TCRbeta repertoires from subjects exposed to, actively infected with, or recovered from COVID-19. A freely available public database, intended as a resource for researchers studying the immune response to SARS-CoV-2, is where the repertoires were released.

A remark on this clone: This clone's antigen is unknown. Mismatch with germline at one junction end may stem from a read error.

The study at large found these results: Clinical and demographic metadata were provided uncurated, with the amount varying by source and participant.

Each collaborating institution followed its own protocols to collect whole blood in K2EDTA tubes. For TCRbeta analysis, collaborators shipped samples as frozen whole blood, isolated PBMCs, or DNA extracted from either of those sample types. The immunoSEQ Assay, a bias-controlled multiplex PCR, was used to amplify TCRbeta CDR3 regions from genomic DNA. Under the source paper's analysis protocol: Within the assay, amplification of reference gene primers was used to estimate how many nucleated cells each sample contained. Sequence reads were collapsed and filtered to measure the absolute abundance of every unique TCRbeta CDR3 rearrangement. For each sample, productive Simpson clonality was calculated as the square root of Simpson's diversity index over productive rearrangements. The clones in this table, taken by TCRdb from immuneACCESS, are in-frame only. Not every clone is retained; where verified, under half of the shortfall comes from an unresolved V gene, and the cause of the rest is unknown. V and J calls plus clone size are reproduced from that table; the DNA served to infer D and trimming. The sample table lists 80,000 or so clones, 90% to 95% of them with a count of one. About 1.9% of the sample is held by the ten biggest clonotypes.

CDR1 and CDR2 (MNHEY, SVGAGI) derive from the germline V gene. The CDR3 covers 13 residues, taking in both the cysteine and the phenylalanine. The entry retains the CDR3 DNA only, 39 bases that are in frame from base 1. The V gene is TRBV6-5 and the J gene is TRBJ1-3, with 7 bases in between that match TRBD1. The sequenced material came from peripheral blood. This clonotype was sampled from a woman aged 50 to 65 in a cohort sampled during active COVID-19. CDR3 sequence: CASSRDSRNIIYF. The nucleotide sequence is TGTGCCAGCAGTCGGGACAGCCGAAACATCATATATTTT.